The sample holds a few counts of the clone carrying this T cell receptor (beta chain). The antigen remains undetermined. This CDR3 has 13 residues. Per germline, CDR1 MGHDK and CDR2 SYGVNS. Deletions cut 6 bases from V and 3 bases from J, with 12 bases between. Treatment of the sample: approximately 9-day PBMC culture with coronavirus spike peptide pools or control peptides (ViraFEST assay). Investigators obtained the unexposed donor's CD4+ T cells before the COVID-19 pandemic (2011-2018). This sample is part of a study of vaccination and CD4 T cells after COVID-19. General observations from the study: Post-vaccination reactive clonotypes (median 38) did not differ significantly from post-infection (under 22).

The study sequenced cultured CD4+ T cell DNA using the Oncomine TCR Beta short-read assay. MiXCR, run by TCRdb on the PCR reads, gives a single entry per CDR3 protein. The sample carries several thousand distinct CDR3 sequences, more than 30% recorded once. The sample was CD4+ T cells from blood, cultured in vitro. The clonotype originates from a human donor in good health. The V gene is TRBV25-1, the J gene TRBJ2-7; D is undetermined. This CDR3 reads CASRFSNNYEQYF. As DNA, the CDR3 is TGTGCCAGCAGGTTCTCCAATAACTACGAGCAGTACTTC.